The clone carrying this T cell receptor beta chain has ten or more counts. This CDR3 is 15 amino acids long. The V end was cut by 5 bases, the J end by 10 bases, with 21 bases between. Germline assignment: CDR1 KGHSH and CDR2 LQKENI. Time point specified: newly diagnosed GD, antithyroid drugs for less than 3 months. TCR sequences were obtained from RNA taken from PBMCs. Both iRepertoire HTBI primers and Arm-PCR of CDR3 regions were used to build the TCR beta libraries. TCRdb ran MiXCR on the multiplex PCR reads and lists one entry per CDR3 protein. The data hold approximately 350,000 distinct CDR3 sequences, with around 17% observed a single time. The record originates from a study of regulatory T cells in long-lasting Graves disease. Separately, the same data were catalogued under a study of T cells in Graves' hyperthyroidism and ophthalmopathy. That publication notes: RT-PCR in the first round (using the HTBI primer set) targeted the TCR CDR3.

The rearrangement uses TRBV18 and TRBJ1-5; D remains unclear. This sequence originates from a man in his forties or fifties with Graves disease. The sequences come from peripheral blood mononuclear cells (PBMCs), collected at new diagnosis, from a patient treated with antithyroid drugs. For the CDR3, the DNA is TGTGCCAGCTCAAATATGGTCGGTTCAATCGATCCCCAGCATTTT. This codes for CASSNMVGSIDPQHF.